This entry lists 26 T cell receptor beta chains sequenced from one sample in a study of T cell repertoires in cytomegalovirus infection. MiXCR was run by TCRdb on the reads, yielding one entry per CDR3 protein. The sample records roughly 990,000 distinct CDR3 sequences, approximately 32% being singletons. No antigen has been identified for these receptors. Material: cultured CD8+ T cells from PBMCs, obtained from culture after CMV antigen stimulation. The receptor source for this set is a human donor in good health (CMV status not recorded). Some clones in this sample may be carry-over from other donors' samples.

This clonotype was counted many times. DNA of the CDR3: TGTGCCAGCAGTTTCAAACTAGCGGGGGGCACAGATACGCAGTATTTT. This encodes CASSFKLAGGTDTQYF. The chain links TRBV12-3 or TRBV12-4 to TRBJ2-3; TRBD2 agrees at 11 bases. Unmatched junction bases numbered 3, after V lost 3 bases and J lost 1 base. There are 16 residues in the CDR3.

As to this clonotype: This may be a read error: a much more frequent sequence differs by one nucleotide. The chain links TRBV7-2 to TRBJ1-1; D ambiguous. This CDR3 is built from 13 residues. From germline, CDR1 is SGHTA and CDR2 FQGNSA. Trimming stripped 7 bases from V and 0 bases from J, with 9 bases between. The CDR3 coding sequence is TGTGCCAGCACCCTACGGGTGAACACTGAAGCTTTCTTT. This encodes CASTLRVNTEAFF.

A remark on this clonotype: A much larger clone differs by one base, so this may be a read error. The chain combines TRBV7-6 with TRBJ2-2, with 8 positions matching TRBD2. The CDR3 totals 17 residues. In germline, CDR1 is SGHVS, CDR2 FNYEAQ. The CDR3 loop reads CTSSLRGGGRGTGELFF. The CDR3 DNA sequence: TGTACCAGCAGCCTCCGGGGGGGCGGCCGTGGCACCGGGGAGCTGTTTTTT. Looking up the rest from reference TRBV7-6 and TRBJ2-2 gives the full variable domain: GAGVSQSPRYKVTKRGQDVALRCDPISGHVSLYWYRQALGQGPEFLTYFNYEAQQDKSGLPNDRFSAERPEGSISTLTIQRTEQRDSAMYRCTSSLRGGGRGTGELFFGEGSRLTVL.

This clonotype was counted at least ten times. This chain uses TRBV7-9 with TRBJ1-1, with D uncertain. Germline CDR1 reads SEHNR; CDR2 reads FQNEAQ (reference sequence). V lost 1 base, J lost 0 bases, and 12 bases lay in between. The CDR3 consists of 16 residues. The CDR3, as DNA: TGTGCCAGCAGCTTAGTAACTCTGAACATGAACACTGAAGCTTTCTTT. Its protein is CASSLVTLNMNTEAFF.

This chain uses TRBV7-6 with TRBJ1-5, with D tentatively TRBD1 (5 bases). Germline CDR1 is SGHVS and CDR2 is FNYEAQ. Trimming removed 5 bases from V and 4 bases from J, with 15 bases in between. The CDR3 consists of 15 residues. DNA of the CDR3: TGTGCCAGCAGCCCTGGGGCAGGGCGAAATCAGCCCCAGCATTTT. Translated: CASSPGAGRNQPQHF. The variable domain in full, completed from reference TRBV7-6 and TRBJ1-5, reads GAGVSQSPRYKVTKRGQDVALRCDPISGHVSLYWYRQALGQGPEFLTYFNYEAQQDKSGLPNDRFSAERPEGSISTLTIQRTEQRDSAMYRCASSPGAGRNQPQHFGDGTRLSIL.

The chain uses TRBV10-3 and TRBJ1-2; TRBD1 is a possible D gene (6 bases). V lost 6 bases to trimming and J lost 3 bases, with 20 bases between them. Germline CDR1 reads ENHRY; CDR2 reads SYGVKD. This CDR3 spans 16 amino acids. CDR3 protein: CAISDVRDTTHYGYTF. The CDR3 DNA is TGTGCCATCAGCGATGTACGGGACACTACCCACTATGGCTACACCTTC.

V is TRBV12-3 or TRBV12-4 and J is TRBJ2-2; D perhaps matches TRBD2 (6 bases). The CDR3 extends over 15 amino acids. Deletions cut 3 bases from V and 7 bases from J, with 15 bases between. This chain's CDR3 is CASSFGQWGVGELFF. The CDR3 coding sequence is TGTGCCAGCAGTTTTGGGCAGTGGGGGGTCGGGGAGCTGTTTTTT.

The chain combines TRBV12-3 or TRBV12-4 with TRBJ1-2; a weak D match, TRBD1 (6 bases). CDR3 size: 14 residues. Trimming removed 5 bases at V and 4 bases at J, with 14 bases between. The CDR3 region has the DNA TGTGCCAGCAGTGGCGGGGGGGCGGGCTATGGCTACACCTTC. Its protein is CASSGGGAGYGYTF.

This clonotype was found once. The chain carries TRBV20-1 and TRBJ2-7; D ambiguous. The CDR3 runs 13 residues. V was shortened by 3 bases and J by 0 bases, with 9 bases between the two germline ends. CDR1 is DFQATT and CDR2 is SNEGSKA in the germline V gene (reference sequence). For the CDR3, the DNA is TGCAGTGCTAGGGCCCTCGGCTCCTACGAGCAGTACGTC. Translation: CSARALGSYEQYV.

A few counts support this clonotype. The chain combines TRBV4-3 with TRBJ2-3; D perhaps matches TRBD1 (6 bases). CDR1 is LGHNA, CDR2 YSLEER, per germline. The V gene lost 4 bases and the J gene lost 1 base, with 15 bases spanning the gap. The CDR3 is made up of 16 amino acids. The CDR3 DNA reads TGCGCCAGCAGCCCACAGGGCCTGTCGGGCACAGATACGCAGTATTTT. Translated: CASSPQGLSGTDTQYF.

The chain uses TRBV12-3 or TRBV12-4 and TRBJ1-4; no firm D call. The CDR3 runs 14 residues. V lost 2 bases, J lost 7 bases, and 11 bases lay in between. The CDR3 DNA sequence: TGTGCCAGCAGTTTATTTAGTTCGGGTGAAAAACTGTTTTTT. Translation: CASSLFSSGEKLFF.

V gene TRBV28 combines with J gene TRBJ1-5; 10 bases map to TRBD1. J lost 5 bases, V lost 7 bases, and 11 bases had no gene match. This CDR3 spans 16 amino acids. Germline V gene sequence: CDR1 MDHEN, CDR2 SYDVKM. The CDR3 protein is CASTLVRDRGDQPQHF. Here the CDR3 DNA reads TGTGCCAGCACCCTCGTCAGGGACAGGGGTGATCAGCCCCAGCATTTT. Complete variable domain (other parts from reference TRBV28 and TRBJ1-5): DVKVTQSSRYLVKRTGEKVFLECVQDMDHENMFWYRQDPGLGLRLIYFSYDVKMKEKGDIPEGYSVSREKKERFSLILESASTNQTSMYLCASTLVRDRGDQPQHFGDGTRLSIL.

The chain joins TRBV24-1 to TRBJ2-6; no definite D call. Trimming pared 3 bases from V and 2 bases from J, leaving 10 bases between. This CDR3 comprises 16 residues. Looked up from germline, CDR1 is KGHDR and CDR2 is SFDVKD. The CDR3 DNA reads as TGTGCCACCAGTGATCTAGACCGGACTGGGGCCAACGTCCTGACTTTC. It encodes CATSDLDRTGANVLTF.

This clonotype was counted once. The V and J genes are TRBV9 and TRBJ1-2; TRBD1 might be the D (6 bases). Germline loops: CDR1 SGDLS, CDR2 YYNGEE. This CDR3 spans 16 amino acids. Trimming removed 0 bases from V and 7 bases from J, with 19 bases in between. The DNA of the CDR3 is TGTGCCAGCAGCGTAGGTGGTGGACAGCGGGGGTTTGGCTACACCTTC. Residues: CASSVGGGQRGFGYTF.

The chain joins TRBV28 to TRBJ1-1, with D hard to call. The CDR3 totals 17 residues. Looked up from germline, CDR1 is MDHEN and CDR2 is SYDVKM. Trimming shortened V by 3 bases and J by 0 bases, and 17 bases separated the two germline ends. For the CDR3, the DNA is TGTGCCAGCAGTTTCCAACTCTTGACGGGGATGAACACTGAAGCTTTCTTT. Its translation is CASSFQLLTGMNTEAFF.

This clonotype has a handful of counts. CDR3 sequence reads: CASSLAYQGSATDTQYF. The CDR3 nucleotides read TGTGCCAGCAGCTTAGCGTATCAGGGTTCAGCGACAGATACGCAGTATTTT. This chain links TRBV7-9 with TRBJ2-3; D might be TRBD1 (5 bases). V was trimmed by 0 bases and J by 3 bases, leaving 16 bases between them. From germline, CDR1 is SEHNR and CDR2 FQNEAQ (reference sequence). CDR3 size: 17 residues.

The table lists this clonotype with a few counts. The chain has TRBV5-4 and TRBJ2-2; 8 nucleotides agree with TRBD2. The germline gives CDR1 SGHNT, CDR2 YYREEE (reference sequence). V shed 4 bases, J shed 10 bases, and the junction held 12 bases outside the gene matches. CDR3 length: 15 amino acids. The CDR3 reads CASSSPLRGAEELFF. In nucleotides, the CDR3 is TGTGCCAGCAGCAGCCCTCTGCGGGGGGCAGAGGAGCTGTTTTTT.

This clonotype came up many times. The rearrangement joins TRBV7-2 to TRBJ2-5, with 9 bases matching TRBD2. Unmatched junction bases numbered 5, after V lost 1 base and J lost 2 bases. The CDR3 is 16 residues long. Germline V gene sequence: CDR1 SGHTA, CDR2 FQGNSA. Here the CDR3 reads CASSLGLAVQQETQYF. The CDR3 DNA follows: TGTGCCAGCAGCTTAGGACTAGCGGTTCAACAAGAGACCCAGTACTTC.

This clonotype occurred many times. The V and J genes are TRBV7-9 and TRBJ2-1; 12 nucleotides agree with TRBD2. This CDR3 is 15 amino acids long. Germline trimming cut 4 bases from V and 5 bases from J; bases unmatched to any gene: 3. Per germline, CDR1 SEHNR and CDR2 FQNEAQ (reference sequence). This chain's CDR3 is CASSSLAGGDNEQFF. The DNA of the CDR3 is TGTGCCAGCAGCTCGCTAGCGGGGGGGGACAATGAGCAGTTCTTC.

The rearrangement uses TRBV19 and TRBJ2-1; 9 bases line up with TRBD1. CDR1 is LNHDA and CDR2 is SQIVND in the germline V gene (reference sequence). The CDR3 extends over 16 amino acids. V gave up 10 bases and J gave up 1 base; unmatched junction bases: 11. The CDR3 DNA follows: TGTGCCATATCCTCGAGAGGGACAGGGTCCTACAATGAGCAGTTCTTC. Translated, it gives CAISSRGTGSYNEQFF.

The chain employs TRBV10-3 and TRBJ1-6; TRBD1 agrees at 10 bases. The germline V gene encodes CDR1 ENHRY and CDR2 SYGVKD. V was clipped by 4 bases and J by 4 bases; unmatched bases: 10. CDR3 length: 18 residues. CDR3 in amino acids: CAISVRTGGSGYNSPLHF. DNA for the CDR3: TGTGCCATCAGTGTGAGGACAGGGGGGTCCGGTTATAATTCACCCCTCCACTTT.

The CDR3 region has the DNA TGTGCCAGCAGTGAAATTAACTGGGCAGCCACCGAGCAGTACTTC. As protein: CASSEINWAATEQYF. The gene calls are TRBV6-1 and TRBJ2-7; D gene ambiguous. Deletions cut 2 bases from V and 6 bases from J, with 17 bases between. The CDR3 has 15 amino acids. The germline V gene has CDR1 MNHNS and CDR2 SASEGT.

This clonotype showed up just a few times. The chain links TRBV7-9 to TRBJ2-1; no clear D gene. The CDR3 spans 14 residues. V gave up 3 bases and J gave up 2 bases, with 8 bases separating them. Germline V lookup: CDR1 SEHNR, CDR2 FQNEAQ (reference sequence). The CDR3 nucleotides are TGTGCCAGCAGCTTGATATTAGCCTACAATGAGCAGTTCTTC. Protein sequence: CASSLILAYNEQFF.

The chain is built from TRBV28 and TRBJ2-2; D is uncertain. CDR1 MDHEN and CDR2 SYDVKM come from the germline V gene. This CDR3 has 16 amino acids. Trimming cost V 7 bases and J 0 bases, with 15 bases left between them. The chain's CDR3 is CASNEVRYPNTGELFF. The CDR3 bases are TGTGCCAGCAATGAAGTGCGTTACCCGAACACCGGGGAGCTGTTTTTT.

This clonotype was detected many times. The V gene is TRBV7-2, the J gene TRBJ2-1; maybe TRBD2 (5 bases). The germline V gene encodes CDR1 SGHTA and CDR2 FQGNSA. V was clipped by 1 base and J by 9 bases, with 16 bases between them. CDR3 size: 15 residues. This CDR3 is CASSLGGSEPVEQFF. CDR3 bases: TGTGCCAGCAGCTTAGGAGGGTCGGAGCCGGTTGAGCAGTTCTTC.

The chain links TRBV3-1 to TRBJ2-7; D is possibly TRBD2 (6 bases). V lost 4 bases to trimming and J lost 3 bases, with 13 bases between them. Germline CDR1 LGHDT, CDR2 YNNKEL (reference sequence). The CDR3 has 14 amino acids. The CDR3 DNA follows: TGTGCCAGCAGCCTTTCACTAGCCAACTACGAGCAGTACTTC. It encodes CASSLSLANYEQYF.